This T cell receptor beta chain was sequenced in a study of tumor-infiltrating lymphocytes in localized non-small cell lung cancer. Study in general: Several tumor histologies, both smoking statuses, and some post-neoadjuvant chemotherapy samples were included. Study results and limitations: Tumors had more T cell infiltration than uninvolved lung, per TCRbeta sequencing and CD3 counts. Not all patients were TCR sequenced, owing to tissue quantity.

As for this clone: Its specificity is unknown.

Method: immunoSEQ multiplex PCR; TCRdb's copy keeps in-frame clones and lacks some. The data show approximately 13,000 clones, 79% seen once. V was cut by 0 bases and J by 5 bases, with 5 bases left in between. The CDR3 loop spans 13 amino acids. Looked up from germline, CDR1 is MNHNY and CDR2 is SVGAGI (reference sequence). This clonotype was obtained from a human donor with non-small cell lung cancer. V is TRBV6-6 and J is TRBJ2-1; D call uncertain. Sequenced sample: lung tumor tissue. The CDR3 nucleotides are TGTGCCAGCAGTTACTCCCCTAACAATGAGCAGTTCTTC. The encoded protein is CASSYSPNNEQFF.